These 30 T cell receptor beta chains were all obtained from the same sample, sequenced in a study of post-analysis software for immune sequencing data. Study-wide results and caveats: Higher frequency in patients than in controls was seen for five TRBV segments, with TRBV5-6, TRBV5-1 and TRBV20-1 among them.

Included in the TCR beta cDNA libraries were unique molecular identifiers. MiXCR was run by TCRdb on the PCR reads, yielding one entry per CDR3 protein. The data contain roughly 540,000 distinct CDR3 sequences, 30% to 40% of them seen just once; the ten biggest clones take up approximately 5.4%. For these TCRs, the target antigens are not known. The sequenced sample consisted of blood. Every receptor here comes from a girl aged 2-17 years with multiple sclerosis.

The chain links TRBV3-1 to TRBJ2-1; 10 bases are shared with TRBD2. The CDR3 covers 16 residues. In germline, CDR1 is LGHDT, CDR2 YNNKEL (reference sequence). The junction had 10 bases not matched to a gene; V was cut back by 4 bases and J by 7 bases. This CDR3 is CASSRRGGTSANEQFF. The CDR3 region has the DNA TGTGCCAGCAGCCGAAGAGGAGGGACTAGCGCGAATGAGCAGTTCTTC.

As concerns this clonotype: Relative to the germline gene, one junction end is altered; a read error may explain this. The gene calls are TRBV5-1 and TRBJ1-1, with no clear D. The CDR3 extends over 13 amino acids. Germline lookup yields CDR1 SGHRS and CDR2 YFSETQ. This chain's CDR3 is CASSLNMNTEAFF. As DNA, the CDR3 is TGTGCCAGCAGCTTAAACATGAACACTGAAGCTTTCTTT.

This clonotype was observed a few times. This chain links TRBV14 with TRBJ2-5; weak D call: TRBD1 (6 bases). The CDR3 runs to 16 residues. Trimming took off 0 bases at V and 1 base at J, with 12 bases between the two ends. Germline V gene lookup returns CDR1 SGHDN and CDR2 FVKESK. CDR3 in amino acids: CASSQDTWGPQETQYF. The CDR3, as DNA: TGTGCCAGCAGCCAAGATACGTGGGGGCCCCAAGAGACCCAGTACTTC. Full variable domain (rest looked up from reference TRBV14 and TRBJ2-5): EAGVTQFPSHSVIEKGQTVTLRCDPISGHDNLYWYRRVMGKEIKFLLHFVKESKQDESGMPNNRFLAERTGGTYSTLKVQPAELEDSGVYFCASSQDTWGPQETQYFGPGTRLLVL.

J is TRBJ1-5 and V is TRBV6-2 or TRBV6-3; TRBD1 might be the D (5 bases). The CDR3 runs to 16 residues. V lost 2 bases to trimming and J lost 4 bases, with 15 bases between them. Germline V gene data show CDR1 as MNHEY and CDR2 as SVGEGT. The CDR3 DNA reads TGTGCCAGCAGTTACGGGGGAGGTTCGAGGAATCAGCCCCAGCATTTT. Its protein is CASSYGGGSRNQPQHF.

This clonotype was picked up a small number of times. The chain carries TRBV3-1 and TRBJ2-1; D gene ambiguous. The CDR3 sequence is 13 residues long. Trimming took 0 bases from V and 8 from J, leaving 8 bases between them. CDR1 LGHDT and CDR2 YNNKEL come from the germline V gene (reference sequence). This CDR3 reads CASSQEIDHEQFF. The CDR3 bases are TGTGCCAGCAGCCAAGAAATCGACCATGAGCAGTTCTTC.

This clonotype has just a few counts. The CDR3 nucleotides are TGCAGTGCTAGAGATTTGATCATACGCAATGAGCAGTTCTTC. Its translation: CSARDLIIRNEQFF. This rearrangement joins TRBV20-1 to TRBJ2-1; D is unclear. CDR3 length equals 14 residues. V lost 0 bases to trimming and J lost 6 bases, with 12 bases between them. From germline, CDR1 is DFQATT and CDR2 SNEGSKA (reference sequence).

V and J are TRBV5-4 and TRBJ2-7; D not resolved. CDR1 and CDR2 from the germline V gene are SGHNT and YYREEE (reference sequence). The length of the CDR3 is 13 residues. V shed 3 bases and J shed 3 bases, with 10 bases lying between them. The CDR3 DNA reads TGTGCCAGCAGCTACGACAAGGTCTACGAGCAGTACTTC. As protein: CASSYDKVYEQYF. Drawing the rest from reference TRBV5-4 and TRBJ2-7, the complete variable domain is ETGVTQSPTHLIKTRGQQVTLRCSSQSGHNTVSWYQQALGQGPQFIFQYYREEENGRGNFPPRFSGLQFPNYSSELNVNALELDDSALYLCASSYDKVYEQYFGPGTRLTVT.

This clonotype was observed a handful of times. The chain carries TRBV5-1 and TRBJ1-4, with D unclear. Trimming stripped 0 bases from V and 4 bases from J, with 4 bases between. This CDR3 region has 13 residues. The V gene's germline CDR1 is SGHRS and CDR2 YFSETQ. The CDR3 DNA is TGCGCCAGCAGCTTGGGTGATAATGAAAAACTGTTTTTT. It is translated as CASSLGDNEKLFF.

This rearrangement joins TRBV12-3 or TRBV12-4 to TRBJ1-2, with TRBD1 matching 7 bases. Trimming at V came to 7 bases and at J to 4 bases, leaving 9 bases not matched to a gene. This CDR3 comprises 14 residues. CDR3 protein: CASTTDRVSYGYTF. The CDR3 DNA reads TGTGCCAGCACCACCGACAGGGTGTCCTATGGCTACACCTTC.

The rearrangement links TRBV12-3 or TRBV12-4 to TRBJ2-2; no firm D call. Trimming removed 3 bases at V and 2 bases at J, with 25 bases between. CDR3 length equals 20 residues. The CDR3 nucleotides read TGTGCCAGCAGTTTGTTAGCCGGCGCTGGTGGGTCCCGAAACACCGGGGAGCTGTTTTTT. Its protein product is CASSLLAGAGGSRNTGELFF.

V gene TRBV7-9 combines with J gene TRBJ2-5, with D tentatively TRBD2 (6 bases). The J call may be incorrect, as the DNA end agrees better with TRBJ2-7. This CDR3 region has 14 residues. Germline values: CDR1 SEHNR, CDR2 FQNEAQ (reference sequence). This chain's CDR3 is CASSNGGFNNEQYF. CDR3 coding DNA: TGTGCCAGCAGTAATGGGGGGTTTAACAACGAGCAGTACTTC.

The chain combines TRBV25-1 with TRBJ2-5; the match to TRBD2 covers 8 bases. V was pared by 1 base and J by 3 bases, with 4 bases of the junction left unmatched. The CDR3 consists of 15 residues. The germline V gene has CDR1 MGHDK and CDR2 SYGVNS. CDR3 sequence: CASSELAAGEETQYF. DNA of the CDR3: TGTGCCAGCAGTGAATTAGCAGCGGGGGAAGAGACCCAGTACTTC.

The rearrangement uses TRBV5-1 and TRBJ2-7; TRBD2 matches 10 bases. Germline CDR1 and CDR2: SGHRS and YFSETQ. V lost 0 bases to trimming and J lost 2 bases; unmatched junction nucleotides: 11. The CDR3 has 18 amino acids. CDR3 nucleotides: TGCGCCAGCAGCTTGGGGCTAGCGGGGGAATATTCCGCCTACGAGCAGTACTTC. Translation: CASSLGLAGEYSAYEQYF.

J is TRBJ2-1 and V is TRBV5-1; 8 nucleotides align to TRBD2. The V and J ends lost 4 bases and 5 bases, in that order; junction bases with no gene match: 11. From germline, CDR1 is SGHRS and CDR2 YFSETQ. The CDR3 is made up of 16 amino acids. DNA for the CDR3: TGCGCCAGCAGCGCTTGGACGGGAGGGGCACACAATGAGCAGTTCTTC. Its translation is CASSAWTGGAHNEQFF.

The chain carries TRBV5-1 and TRBJ2-3; no clear D. With 5 bases removed from V and 5 bases from J, the gap between germline ends came to 15 bases. Germline V lookup: CDR1 SGHRS, CDR2 YFSETQ. The CDR3 covers 14 residues. The chain's CDR3 is CASRPLSFGDTQYF. The CDR3 DNA is TGCGCCAGCAGGCCCCTCTCCTTTGGAGATACGCAGTATTTT. The variable domain in full, completed from reference TRBV5-1 and TRBJ2-3, reads KAGVTQTPRYLIKTRGQQVTLSCSPISGHRSVSWYQQTPGQGLQFLFEYFSETQRNKGNFPGRFSGRQFSNSRSEMNVSTLELGDSALYLCASRPLSFGDTQYFGPGTRLTVL.

This clonotype was detected only a few times. The chain couples TRBV13 to TRBJ2-7, with D tentatively TRBD2 (6 bases). Germline V gene sequence: CDR1 PRHDT, CDR2 FYEKMQ (reference sequence). The V end was cut by 4 bases, the J end by 3 bases, with 13 bases between. This CDR3 is built from 14 residues. CDR3 amino acids: CASSSRGKHYEQYF. CDR3 DNA: TGTGCCAGCAGCTCCCGCGGGAAACACTACGAGCAGTACTTC.

With respect to this clonotype: It may be a read error: a sequence one base away is much more abundant. Since the CDR3 does not end with the conserved phenylalanine or tryptophan, this likely comes from a read error. The chain has TRBV5-6 and TRBJ2-5; possible D gene TRBD1, 5 bases. The DNA end is more similar to TRBJ2-7, so the J call may be wrong. Germline-derived CDR1 and CDR2 are SGHDT and YYEEEE. The CDR3 extends over 14 amino acids. The CDR3 bases are TGTGCCAGCAGGGAAGGGGTAACCCCCCACGAGCAGTACTGC. This translates into CASREGVTPHEQYC.

V is TRBV6-1 and J is TRBJ1-5; D is ambiguous. The germline CDR1 and CDR2 sequences are MNHNS and SASEGT. The length of the CDR3 is 13 residues. V was cut by 1 base and J by 5 bases, with 6 bases left in between. The CDR3 region has the DNA TGTGCCAGCAGTGAAGAGTTGGATCAGCCCCAGCATTTT. This gives the protein CASSEELDQPQHF.

This clonotype was detected a few times. This rearrangement joins TRBV5-1 to TRBJ2-5; the D gene is possibly TRBD2 (5 bases). V lost 0 bases and J lost 3, with 12 bases in between. The CDR3 is made up of 15 amino acids. Germline V lookup: CDR1 SGHRS, CDR2 YFSETQ. The CDR3 nucleotides are TGCGCCAGCAGCTTGGGAGGGCTTACCGAAGAGACCCAGTACTTC. Its protein is CASSLGGLTEETQYF.

Comment on this clonotype: Lacking the conserved final phenylalanine or tryptophan, this CDR3 likely reflects a read error. It is unclear where the CDR3 begins or ends on the DNA, so no DNA is shown, and the CDR3 is as TCRdb lists it. This chain uses TRBV7-2 with TRBJ2-3; TRBD2 is the table's D call, not checked against the DNA. The CDR3 spans 16 amino acids, including both terminal residues. CDR1 is SGHTA, CDR2 FQGNSA, per germline. The CDR3 loop is CASSLLAGGDTDTQSV.

This clonotype was recorded many times. Germline and junction disagree at one end, which may indicate a read error. V and J are TRBV7-7 and TRBJ2-1; 9 bases fit TRBD1. This CDR3 comprises 15 residues. Germline V gene sequence: CDR1 SSHAT, CDR2 FNYEAQ (reference sequence). The CDR3 bases are TGTGCTAGCAGCTTAGACAGGGGGGGATACAATGAGCAGTTCTTC. This gives the protein CASSLDRGGYNEQFF.

The CDR3 is CATSGQGITSTDTQYF. CDR3 in DNA: TGTGCCACCAGTGGGCAGGGGATAACTAGCACAGATACGCAGTATTTT. The V and J genes are TRBV24-1 and TRBJ2-3; TRBD1 is a possible D gene (6 bases). There are 16 residues in the CDR3. V was trimmed by 5 bases and J by 0 bases, leaving 14 bases between them. Germline values: CDR1 KGHDR, CDR2 SFDVKD.

This clonotype has a count of ten or more. V gene TRBV6-5 combines with J gene TRBJ2-1; TRBD2 matches 7 bases. The CDR3 extends over 11 amino acids. Germline loops: CDR1 MNHEY, CDR2 SVGAGI. J was trimmed by 8 bases and V by 6 bases; bases with no gene match: 1. CDR3 amino acids: CASSRGDEQFF. The CDR3 region has the DNA TGTGCCAGCAGCCGGGGGGATGAGCAGTTCTTC.

In regard to this clonotype: A much bigger clone sits one base away, suggesting this may be a read error. The gene calls are TRBV20-1 and TRBJ2-6, with D possibly TRBD2 on 5 matching bases. CDR1 DFQATT and CDR2 SNEGSKA come from the germline V gene (reference sequence). The CDR3 loop spans 12 amino acids. CDR3 region: CGGSSGANVLTF. CDR3 coding DNA: TGCGGTGGGAGCTCTGGGGCCAACGTCCTGACTTTC.

V usage is TRBV11-2 and J usage is TRBJ2-1; no definite D call. There are 13 residues in the CDR3. With 4 bases removed from V and 7 bases from J, the gap between germline ends came to 11 bases. The germline V gene encodes CDR1 SGHAT and CDR2 FQNNGV. DNA of the CDR3: TGTGCCAGCAGCTCCCTCCACCTGAATGAGCAGTTCTTC. It translates to CASSSLHLNEQFF.

The chain recombines TRBV6-5 with TRBJ1-2; D is possibly TRBD1 (6 bases). V was trimmed by 2 bases and J by 0 bases, leaving 7 bases between them. Germline values: CDR1 MNHEY, CDR2 SVGAGI. The CDR3 has 14 amino acids. The CDR3 DNA reads TGTGCCAGCAGTTACAGGGGGGCTAACTATGGCTACACCTTC. Its protein is CASSYRGANYGYTF.

V is TRBV20-1 and J is TRBJ2-1; 15 nucleotides agree with TRBD2. Unmatched junction bases numbered 4, after V lost 1 base and J lost 9 bases. The CDR3 runs 15 residues. Germline V gene data show CDR1 as DFQATT and CDR2 as SNEGSKA (reference sequence). The CDR3 bases are TGCAGTGCTAGAGCCGGGACTAGCGGGGGGCGTGAGCAGTTCTTC. It encodes CSARAGTSGGREQFF.

In its sample, this clonotype was seen a few times. The genes are TRBV5-5 and TRBJ2-5; TRBD1 matches at 8 bases. J was trimmed by 4 bases and V by 4 bases; bases with no gene match: 3. CDR1 is SGHKS and CDR2 is YYEKEE in the germline V gene (reference sequence). The CDR3 consists of 13 residues. The CDR3 DNA is TGTGCCAGCAGCCGGCAGGGGGCAGAGACCCAGTACTTC. Amino acids: CASSRQGAETQYF.

This rearrangement joins TRBV5-1 to TRBJ2-5; no definite D call. V gave up 4 bases and J gave up 2 bases, with 12 bases separating them. CDR1 is SGHRS and CDR2 is YFSETQ in the germline V gene. The CDR3 contains 14 residues. CDR3 DNA sequence: TGCGCCAGCAGCAGGGCAGGCCTTCAAGAGACCCAGTACTTC. It yields the protein CASSRAGLQETQYF.

This sequence joins TRBV6-1 and TRBJ2-5, with D tentatively TRBD2 (5 bases). The CDR3 totals 17 residues. The V and J ends lost 7 bases and 3 bases respectively, with 24 bases between them. Germline V CDR1 and CDR2: MNHNS, SASEGT. CDR3 in amino acids: CASIPSPFGGQKETQYF. The CDR3 DNA is TGTGCCAGCATCCCGAGCCCGTTTGGAGGCCAAAAAGAGACCCAGTACTTC.